The sequence of this T cell receptor (beta chain) was determined in a study of a mutant IDH1 vaccine in newly diagnosed glioma. Time point given: week 47, end of study. In every dose of vaccine, 300 ug of mutant IDH1 20-mer peptide was given alongside topical imiquimod. V was pared by 3 bases and J by 3 bases, with 11 bases between. Looked up from germline, CDR1 is LNHDA and CDR2 is SQIVND (reference sequence). CDR3 length: 14 amino acids. Profiled with immunoSEQ multiplex PCR; TCRdb holds only in-frame clones, not every one. The table lists about 56,000 clones, about 71% of them singletons. For this clone: Its antigen remains unknown. Other DNA sequences in this specimen translate into the identical CDR3.

The receptor's source is a man aged 45-65 years with glioma. The source material was PBMCs, sampled from a glioma patient whose treatment included an IDH1 peptide vaccine. This sequence joins TRBV19 and TRBJ2-5; maybe TRBD2 (6 bases). CDR3 DNA: TGTGCCAGTAGTATTCGCGCGGGGAAAGAGACCCAGTACTTC. Encoded protein: CASSIRAGKETQYF.